A selection of T cell receptor beta chains follows, all from one sample in a study of identical twins. MiXCR, run by TCRdb on the 5' RACE reads, gives a single entry per CDR3 protein. The sample has 640,000 or so distinct CDR3 sequences, around 5.7% seen once. Specimen: naive T cells sorted from blood. The receptor source for this set is a man between 18 and 35 years old in good health. CDR3s include the opening cysteine and the closing phenylalanine or tryptophan. The D gene is left open where the match is weak. Clone size is not always given. Where it is, it says once, few, many or a class for expanded clones.

v_gene	d_gene	j_gene	abundance	CDR3aa	CDR3nt
TRBV12-3/TRBV12-4	-	TRBJ2-4	-	CASSLGDTLYF	TGTGCCAGCAGTTTGGGGGACACACTGTACTTC
TRBV3-1	TRBD1	TRBJ2-5	-	CASSSTGTGLLQETQYF	TGTGCCAGCAGCTCAACCGGGACAGGGTTACTTCAAGAGACCCAGTACTTC
TRBV20-1	-	TRBJ1-4	many	CSAFFATNEKLFF	TGCAGTGCTTTTTTTGCAACTAATGAAAAACTGTTTTTT
TRBV5-1	TRBD1	TRBJ2-2	-	CASSYHATGIITGELFF	TGCGCCAGCAGCTACCATGCGACAGGGATCATCACCGGGGAGCTGTTTTTT
TRBV14	TRBD2	TRBJ2-1	-	CASSHYLADYNEQFF	TGTGCCAGCAGCCACTACCTAGCGGACTACAATGAGCAGTTCTTC
TRBV10-3	-	TRBJ2-4	few	CAIMQDGLQYF	TGTGCCATCATGCAGGACGGCTTGCAGTACTTC
TRBV5-1	-	TRBJ1-1	-	CASSLAGQGGMNTEAFF	TGCGCCAGCAGCTTGGCGGGCCAGGGTGGGATGAACACTGAAGCTTTCTTT
TRBV20-1	-	TRBJ2-3	many	CSATDRGGSDTQYF	TGCAGTGCCACCGACAGGGGAGGGTCAGATACGCAGTATTTT
TRBV15	-	TRBJ2-1	many	CATSRGGSSYNEQFF	TGTGCCACCAGCAGAGGCGGGTCTTCTTACAATGAGCAGTTCTTC
TRBV29-1	-	TRBJ2-6	few	CSVERRGPLAGANVLTF	TGCAGCGTTGAAAGGCGGGGGCCCTTAGCTGGGGCCAACGTCCTGACTTTC
TRBV20-1	-	TRBJ2-1	many	CSARGLDRYNEQFF	TGCAGTGCTAGAGGACTCGATCGTTACAATGAGCAGTTCTTC
TRBV12-3/TRBV12-4	TRBD1	TRBJ2-3	many	CASSLRTGSSTDTQYF	TGTGCCAGCAGTTTACGGACAGGGTCTAGCACAGATACGCAGTATTTT
TRBV5-1	TRBD1	TRBJ1-2	-	CASRRRQGESGYTF	TGCGCCAGCAGACGAAGACAGGGGGAAAGTGGCTACACCTTC
TRBV12-3/TRBV12-4	-	TRBJ2-3	-	CASNNPASTDTQYF	TGTGCCAGCAACAACCCAGCTAGCACAGATACGCAGTATTTT
TRBV6-1	-	TRBJ1-5	-	CASSHYSNQPQHF	TGTGCCAGCAGCCATTATAGCAATCAGCCCCAGCATTTT
TRBV5-1	-	TRBJ2-3	many	CASSLGLGSDTQYF	TGCGCCAGCAGCTTGGGACTAGGATCAGATACGCAGTATTTT
TRBV12-3/TRBV12-4	-	TRBJ2-3	few	CASTPGAPRSTDTQYF	TGTGCCAGCACCCCAGGGGCCCCGCGAAGCACAGATACGCAGTATTTT
TRBV29-1	TRBD1	TRBJ2-2	few	CSVEEQGARRELFF	TGCAGCGTTGAAGAACAGGGGGCTCGACGGGAGCTGTTTTTT
TRBV19	-	TRBJ2-2	few	CASSISPGRTGELFF	TGTGCCAGTAGTATATCCCCGGGCAGGACCGGGGAGCTGTTTTTT
TRBV7-3	TRBD2	TRBJ2-7	few	CASSLTLAGGQTGLYEQYF	TGTGCCAGCAGCTTAACCTTAGCGGGAGGACAAACGGGGCTCTACGAGCAGTACTTC
TRBV5-1	-	TRBJ2-5	few	CASSLGTLQETQYF	TGCGCCAGCAGCTTGGGTACACTCCAAGAGACCCAGTACTTC
TRBV9	-	TRBJ2-2	-	CASSVGGIGTGELFF	TGTGCCAGCAGCGTAGGGGGGATTGGTACCGGGGAGCTGTTTTTT
TRBV12-3/TRBV12-4	-	TRBJ1-4	many	CASSFPGTTNEKLFF	TGTGCCAGCAGTTTTCCTGGGACGACTAATGAAAAACTGTTTTTT
TRBV24-1	-	TRBJ2-3	-	CATSDRQEHTDTQYF	TGTGCCACCAGTGATCGACAGGAACACACAGATACGCAGTATTTT
TRBV12-3/TRBV12-4	-	TRBJ2-6	few	CASSLAPVGSGANVLTF	TGTGCCAGCAGTTTAGCGCCTGTTGGCTCTGGGGCCAACGTCCTGACTTTC
TRBV12-3/TRBV12-4	TRBD1	TRBJ2-2	few	CASSRDRATNTGELFF	TGTGCCAGCAGCCGGGACAGGGCAACGAACACCGGGGAGCTGTTTTTT
TRBV6-5	TRBD1	TRBJ2-7	many	CASSSTGFGYEQYF	TGTGCCAGCAGTTCGACAGGGTTCGGTTACGAGCAGTACTTC
TRBV19	-	TRBJ1-1	-	CASTGSWNTEAFF	TGTGCCAGCACAGGGAGTTGGAACACTGAAGCTTTCTTT
TRBV5-1	-	TRBJ1-3	many	CASRREGSSGNTIYF	TGCGCCAGCAGGCGGGAAGGAAGCTCTGGAAACACCATATATTTT
TRBV12-3/TRBV12-4	-	TRBJ1-2	-	CASSASRGKYGYTF	TGTGCCAGCAGTGCCTCCAGGGGTAAATATGGCTACACCTTC
TRBV5-5	TRBD1	TRBJ2-7	-	CASNNPGQGSSYEQYF	TGTGCCAGCAACAACCCGGGACAGGGTTCCTCCTACGAGCAGTACTTC
TRBV9	-	TRBJ2-1	many	CASSVVPLSYNEQFF	TGTGCCAGCAGCGTAGTACCTCTTTCCTACAATGAGCAGTTCTTC
TRBV15	-	TRBJ2-3	many	CATSRDLLSTDTQYF	TGTGCCACCAGCAGAGATTTGTTGAGCACAGATACGCAGTATTTT
TRBV4-2	-	TRBJ2-3	many	CASSQGDTQYF	TGTGCCAGCAGCCAAGGAGATACGCAGTATTTT
TRBV7-8	TRBD2	TRBJ2-1	many	CASSPNPGRGGYNEQFF	TGTGCCAGCAGCCCAAATCCGGGGCGCGGGGGATACAATGAGCAGTTCTTC
TRBV10-2	TRBD2	TRBJ2-3	-	CASSPLWGREFTDTQYF	TGCGCCAGCAGCCCATTATGGGGGAGGGAATTCACAGATACGCAGTATTTT
TRBV6-2/TRBV6-3	TRBD2	TRBJ2-7	many	CASRLAGATYEQYF	TGTGCCAGCCGACTAGCGGGAGCCACCTACGAGCAGTACTTC
TRBV4-3	-	TRBJ1-3	few	CASSQEFAGFSGNTIYF	TGCGCCAGCAGCCAAGAGTTTGCAGGGTTCTCTGGAAACACCATATATTTT
TRBV19	TRBD1	TRBJ1-1	few	CASSIRGQAPIEAFF	TGTGCCAGTAGTATCCGGGGACAGGCGCCGATTGAAGCTTTCTTT
TRBV6-5	TRBD2	TRBJ2-2	many	CASSHSLASNTGELFF	TGTGCCAGCAGCCACTCACTAGCGTCGAACACCGGGGAGCTGTTTTTT